The 9 T cell receptor beta chains below come from one sample, sequenced in a study of T cell responses to AZD1222 COVID-19 vaccine. Clones were sequenced by immunoSEQ multiplex PCR, and TCRdb holds only the in-frame ones, with some missing. The data contain about 160,000 clones, around 90% of them seen just once; the ten biggest clones take up 1.9%. This sample comprised peripheral blood, obtained on day 0 of AZD1222 vaccination. All receptors derive from an adult in good health.

This sequence joins TRBV29-1 and TRBJ1-1; TRBD1 aligns across 7 bases. Germline V CDR1 and CDR2: SQVTM, ANQGSEA. The CDR3 sequence is 12 residues long. V was clipped by 6 bases and J by 5 bases; unmatched bases: 6. The CDR3 spells CSVGTEGTEAFF. DNA for the CDR3: TGCAGCGTCGGGACAGAGGGGACTGAAGCTTTCTTT.

In its sample, this clone was seen once. The chain couples TRBV5-1 to TRBJ2-5, with D perhaps matching TRBD2 (6 bases). V was cut by 4 bases and J by 5 bases, with 18 bases left in between. The CDR3 is 15 residues long. Germline values: CDR1 SGHRS, CDR2 YFSETQ. This CDR3 is CASSPGTGGRETQYF. CDR3 in DNA: TGCGCCAGCAGCCCGGGGACTGGCGGTCGGGAGACCCAGTACTTC.

The V call is TRBV19, the J call TRBJ1-5, with D perhaps matching TRBD1 (5 bases). From germline, CDR1 is LNHDA and CDR2 SQIVND (reference sequence). The CDR3 loop spans 15 amino acids. Trimming stripped 3 bases from V and 0 bases from J, with 9 bases between. DNA of the CDR3: TGTGCCAGTAGTATTGGGGGAGATAGCAATCAGCCCCAGCATTTT. It translates to CASSIGGDSNQPQHF.

The chain links TRBV6-5 to TRBJ2-3; D unresolved. Looked up from germline, CDR1 is MNHEY and CDR2 is SVGAGI. V was trimmed by 10 bases and J by 3 bases, leaving 14 bases between them. This CDR3 comprises 13 residues. Here the CDR3 DNA reads TGTGCCACCTCGCAAGAAGGGACAGATACGCAGTATTTT. Protein sequence: CATSQEGTDTQYF.

The gene calls are TRBV19 and TRBJ1-2; TRBD1 is a possible D gene (5 bases). The CDR3 is made up of 15 amino acids. V shed 6 bases and J shed 2 bases, with 16 bases lying between them. In germline, CDR1 is LNHDA, CDR2 SQIVND (reference sequence). Written as DNA, the CDR3 is TGTGCCAGTAGAAAACCCGGGACGTCCAACTATGGCTACACCTTC. The encoded protein is CASRKPGTSNYGYTF.

The chain couples TRBV6-5 to TRBJ2-5; D remains ambiguous. This CDR3 is built from 12 residues. Germline assignment: CDR1 MNHEY and CDR2 SVGAGI. Deletions cut 5 bases from V and 4 bases from J, with 8 bases between. CDR3 nucleotide sequence: TGTGCCAGCAGTCGCCAAACAGAGACCCAGTACTTC. Its protein is CASSRQTETQYF.

The V call is TRBV5-1, the J call TRBJ2-1; 7 bases are a match to TRBD1. This CDR3 has 15 residues. With V trimmed by 5 bases and J by 4 bases, 9 bases remained unmatched. Germline CDR1 SGHRS, CDR2 YFSETQ. CDR3 sequence: CASRSEGASYNEQFF. The CDR3 DNA is TGCGCCAGCAGAAGTGAGGGGGCTAGTTACAATGAGCAGTTCTTC.

The chain links TRBV7-9 to TRBJ1-1; 11 bases match TRBD1. This CDR3 comprises 14 residues. V was pared by 4 bases and J by 4 bases, with 2 bases of the junction left unmatched. Per germline, CDR1 SEHNR and CDR2 FQNEAQ (reference sequence). CDR3 DNA: TGTGCCAGCAGCTGGGACAGGGGGTCCACTGAAGCTTTCTTT. It yields the protein CASSWDRGSTEAFF.

With respect to this clone: The junction differs from germline at one of its ends, possibly a read error. The rearrangement links TRBV6-1 to TRBJ1-2; D possibly corresponds to TRBD1 (6 bases). The germline gives CDR1 MNHNS, CDR2 SASEGT. There are 15 residues in the CDR3. CDR3 protein: CASTEIGGGLYGYTF. The CDR3 coding sequence is TGTGCCAGCACTGAAATCGGGGGGGGCCTCTATGGCTACACCTTC.